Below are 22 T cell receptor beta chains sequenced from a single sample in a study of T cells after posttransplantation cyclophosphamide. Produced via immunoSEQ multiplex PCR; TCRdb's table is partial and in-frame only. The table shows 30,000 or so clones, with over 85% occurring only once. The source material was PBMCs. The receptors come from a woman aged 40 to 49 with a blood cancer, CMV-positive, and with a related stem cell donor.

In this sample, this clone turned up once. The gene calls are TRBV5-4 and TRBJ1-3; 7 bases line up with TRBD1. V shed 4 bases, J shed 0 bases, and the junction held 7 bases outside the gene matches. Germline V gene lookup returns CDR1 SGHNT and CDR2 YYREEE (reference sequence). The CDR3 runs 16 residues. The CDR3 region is CASSNPQGSSGNTIYF. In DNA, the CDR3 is TGTGCCAGCAGCAACCCACAGGGGAGCTCTGGAAACACCATATATTTT.

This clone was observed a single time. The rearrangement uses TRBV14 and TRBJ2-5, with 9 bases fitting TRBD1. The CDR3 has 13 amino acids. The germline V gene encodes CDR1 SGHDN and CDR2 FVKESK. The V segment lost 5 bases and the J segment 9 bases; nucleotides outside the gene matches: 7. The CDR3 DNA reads TGTGCCAGCAGCTGGGACAGGGCAAGGGCCCAGTACTTC. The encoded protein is CASSWDRARAQYF. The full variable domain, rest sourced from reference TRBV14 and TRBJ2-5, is EAGVTQFPSHSVIEKGQTVTLRCDPISGHDNLYWYRRVMGKEIKFLLHFVKESKQDESGMPNNRFLAERTGGTYSTLKVQPAELEDSGVYFCASSWDRARAQYFGPGTRLLVL.

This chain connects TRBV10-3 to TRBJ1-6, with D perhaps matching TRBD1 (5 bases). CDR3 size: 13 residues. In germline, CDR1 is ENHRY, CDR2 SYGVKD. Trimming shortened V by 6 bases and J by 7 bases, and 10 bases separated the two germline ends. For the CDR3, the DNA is TGTGCCATCAGGGCGACAGAGAATTCACCCCTCCACTTT. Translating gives CAIRATENSPLHF.

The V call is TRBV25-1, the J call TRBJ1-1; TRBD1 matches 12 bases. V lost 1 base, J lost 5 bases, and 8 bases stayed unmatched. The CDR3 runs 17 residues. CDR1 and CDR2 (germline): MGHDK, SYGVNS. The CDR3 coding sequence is TGTGCCAGCAGTGAATGGCCTCGGGGACAGGGGGCGACTGAAGCTTTCTTT. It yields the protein CASSEWPRGQGATEAFF.

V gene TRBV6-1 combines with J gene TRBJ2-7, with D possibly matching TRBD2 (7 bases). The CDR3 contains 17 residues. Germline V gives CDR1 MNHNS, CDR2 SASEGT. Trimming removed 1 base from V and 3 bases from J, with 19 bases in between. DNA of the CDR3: TGTGCCAGCAGTGAAGTAGGGGGGGCGAGCCTGGGCTACGAGCAGTACTTC. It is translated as CASSEVGGASLGYEQYF.

CDR3 in DNA: TGTGCCAGCGCAACAGAGTCAGGGGGCTACACCTTC. It translates to CASATESGGYTF. J is TRBJ1-2 and V is TRBV28, with D tentatively TRBD1 (5 bases). The V end was cut by 8 bases, the J end by 8 bases, with 15 bases between. Germline-derived CDR1 and CDR2 are MDHEN and SYDVKM. There are 12 residues in the CDR3.

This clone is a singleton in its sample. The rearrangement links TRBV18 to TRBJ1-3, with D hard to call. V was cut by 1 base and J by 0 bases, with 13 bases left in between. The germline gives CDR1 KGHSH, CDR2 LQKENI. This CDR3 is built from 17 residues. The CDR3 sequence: CASSPLPPWSSGNTIYF. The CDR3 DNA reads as TGTGCCAGCTCACCACTCCCCCCATGGAGCTCTGGAAACACCATATATTTT.

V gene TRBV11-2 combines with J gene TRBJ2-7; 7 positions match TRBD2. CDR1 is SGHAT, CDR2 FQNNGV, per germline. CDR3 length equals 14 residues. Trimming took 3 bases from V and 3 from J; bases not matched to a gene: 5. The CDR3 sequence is CASSFGLENYEQYF. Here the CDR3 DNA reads TGTGCCAGCAGCTTTGGACTAGAAAACTACGAGCAGTACTTC.

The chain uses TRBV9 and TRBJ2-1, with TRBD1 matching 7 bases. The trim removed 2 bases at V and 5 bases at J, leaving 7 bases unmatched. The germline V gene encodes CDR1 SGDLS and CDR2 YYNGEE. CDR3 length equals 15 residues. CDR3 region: CASSVEGGAHNEQFF. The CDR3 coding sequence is TGTGCCAGCAGCGTCGAAGGGGGCGCCCACAATGAGCAGTTCTTC.

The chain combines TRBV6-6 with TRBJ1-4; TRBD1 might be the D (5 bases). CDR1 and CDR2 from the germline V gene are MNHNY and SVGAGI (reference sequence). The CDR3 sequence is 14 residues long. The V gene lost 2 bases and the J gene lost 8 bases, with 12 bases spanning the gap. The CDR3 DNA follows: TGTGCCAGCAGTTACGGCGAAGGGGTCGAAAAACTGTTTTTT. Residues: CASSYGEGVEKLFF.

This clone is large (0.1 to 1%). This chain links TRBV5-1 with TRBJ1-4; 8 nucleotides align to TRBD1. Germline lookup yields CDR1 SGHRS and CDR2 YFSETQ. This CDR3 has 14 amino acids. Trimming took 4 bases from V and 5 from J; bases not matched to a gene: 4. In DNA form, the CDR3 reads TGCGCCAGCAGCATACAGGGGGAAAATGAAAAACTGTTTTTT. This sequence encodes CASSIQGENEKLFF.

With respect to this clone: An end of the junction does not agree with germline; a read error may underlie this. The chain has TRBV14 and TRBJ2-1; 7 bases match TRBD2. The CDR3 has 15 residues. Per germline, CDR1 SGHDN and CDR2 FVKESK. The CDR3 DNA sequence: TGTGCCAGCAACCAAATTCGCGGGGGAGTAAATGAGCAGTTCTTC. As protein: CASNQIRGGVNEQFF.

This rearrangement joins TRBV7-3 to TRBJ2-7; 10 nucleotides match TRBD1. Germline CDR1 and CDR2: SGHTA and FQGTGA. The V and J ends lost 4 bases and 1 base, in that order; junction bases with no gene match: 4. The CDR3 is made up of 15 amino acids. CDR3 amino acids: CASSYDRGLSYEQYF. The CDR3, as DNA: TGTGCCAGCAGCTACGACAGGGGGCTTTCCTACGAGCAGTACTTC.

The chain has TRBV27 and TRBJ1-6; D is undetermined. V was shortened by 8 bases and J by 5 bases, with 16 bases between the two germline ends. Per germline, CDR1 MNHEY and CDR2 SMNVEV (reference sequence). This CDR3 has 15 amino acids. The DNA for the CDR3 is TGTGCCAGCGGACTGGAAGGGTTCAATAATTCACCCCTCCACTTT. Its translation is CASGLEGFNNSPLHF.

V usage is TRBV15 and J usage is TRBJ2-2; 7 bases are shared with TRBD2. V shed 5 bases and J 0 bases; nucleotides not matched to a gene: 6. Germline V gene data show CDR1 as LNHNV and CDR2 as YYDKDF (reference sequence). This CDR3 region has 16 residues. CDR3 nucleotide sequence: TGTGCCACCAGCGAGCGGGGACCGTCGAACACCGGGGAGCTGTTTTTT. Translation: CATSERGPSNTGELFF.

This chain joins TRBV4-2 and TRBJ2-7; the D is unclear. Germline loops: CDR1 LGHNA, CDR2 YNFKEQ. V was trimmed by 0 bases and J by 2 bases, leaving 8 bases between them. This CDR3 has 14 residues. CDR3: CASSQDHGAYEQYF. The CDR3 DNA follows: TGTGCCAGCAGCCAAGATCACGGTGCCTACGAGCAGTACTTC.

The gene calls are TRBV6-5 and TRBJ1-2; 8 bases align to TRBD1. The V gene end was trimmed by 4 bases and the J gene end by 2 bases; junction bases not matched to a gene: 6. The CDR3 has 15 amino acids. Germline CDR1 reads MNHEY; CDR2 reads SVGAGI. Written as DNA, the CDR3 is TGTGCCAGCAGTTCCTATGGACAGGGCAACTATGGCTACACCTTC. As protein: CASSSYGQGNYGYTF.

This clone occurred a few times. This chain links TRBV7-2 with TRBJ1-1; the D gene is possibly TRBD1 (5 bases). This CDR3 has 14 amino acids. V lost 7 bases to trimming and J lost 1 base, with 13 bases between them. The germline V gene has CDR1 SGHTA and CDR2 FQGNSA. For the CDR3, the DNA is TGTGCCAGCACCTTTGGGGCAGGGAACACTGAAGCTTTCTTT. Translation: CASTFGAGNTEAFF.

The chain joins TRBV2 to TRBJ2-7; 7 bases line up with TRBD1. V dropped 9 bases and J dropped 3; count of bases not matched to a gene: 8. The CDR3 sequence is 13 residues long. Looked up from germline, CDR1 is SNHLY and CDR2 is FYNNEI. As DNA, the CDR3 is TGTGCCAGTGATGAAAGGGGGCTCTACGAGCAGTACTTC. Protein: CASDERGLYEQYF.

This chain's CDR3 is CASSFTGSGNTIYF. CDR3 bases: TGTGCCAGCAGCTTCACAGGGTCTGGAAACACCATATATTTT. The genes are TRBV7-3 and TRBJ1-3; tentative D call: TRBD1 (6 bases). In germline, CDR1 is SGHTA, CDR2 FQGTGA. Trimming left V 3 bases short and J 1 base short, with 7 bases between. The CDR3 has 14 amino acids.

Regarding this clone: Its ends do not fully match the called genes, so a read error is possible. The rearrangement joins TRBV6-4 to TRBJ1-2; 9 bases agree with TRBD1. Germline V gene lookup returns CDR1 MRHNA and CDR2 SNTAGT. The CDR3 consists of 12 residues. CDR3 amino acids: CDSGDRVEGYTF. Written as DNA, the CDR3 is TGTGACAGCGGGGACAGGGTAGAAGGCTACACCTTC.

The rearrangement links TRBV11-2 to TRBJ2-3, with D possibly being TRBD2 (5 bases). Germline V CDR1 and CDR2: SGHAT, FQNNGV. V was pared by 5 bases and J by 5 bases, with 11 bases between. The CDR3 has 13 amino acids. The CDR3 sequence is CASSPGLIDTQYF. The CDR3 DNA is TGTGCCAGCAGCCCCGGACTCATAGATACGCAGTATTTT.